These 13 T cell receptor beta chains came from one sample sequenced in a study of blood T cells in healthy people across ages. It was with a sample-barcoded 5' primer and a J-beta primer mix that a second PCR of roughly 6 to 12 cycles was run. Each CDR3 protein is one row after TCRdb ran MiXCR on the 5' RACE reads. The table shows over 1,200,000 distinct CDR3 sequences, with roughly 59% occurring only once. The sequenced sample was blood. All receptors come from a man younger than 30 in good health.

This clonotype was recorded a few times. The chain employs TRBV10-3 and TRBJ2-5, with a weak D call TRBD1 (5 bases). V lost 4 bases to trimming and J lost 7 bases, with 13 bases between them. Germline V CDR1 and CDR2: ENHRY, SYGVKD. The CDR3 is made up of 13 amino acids. This CDR3 is CAISGTDMRTQYF. CDR3 coding DNA: TGTGCCATCAGTGGGACGGACATGAGGACCCAGTACTTC.

This clonotype was observed a single time. The rearrangement links TRBV6-1 to TRBJ2-3; D ambiguous. CDR1 is MNHNS and CDR2 is SASEGT in the germline V gene. Trimming left V 2 bases short and J 0 bases short, with 9 bases between. The CDR3 sequence is 15 residues long. The CDR3 DNA reads TGTGCCAGCAGTGAATCCGTAGGTAGCACAGATACGCAGTATTTT. Protein product: CASSESVGSTDTQYF.

The chain links TRBV6-1 to TRBJ2-7; weak D call: TRBD1 (5 bases). Germline-derived CDR1 and CDR2 are MNHNS and SASEGT. The CDR3 sequence is 14 residues long. V lost 7 bases and J lost 0, with 13 bases in between. This chain's CDR3 is CASTKTATSYEQYF. In DNA form, the CDR3 reads TGTGCCAGCACCAAGACAGCTACCTCCTACGAGCAGTACTTC.

This chain links TRBV10-3 with TRBJ2-7; D is ambiguous. The length of the CDR3 is 11 residues. V was cut by 4 bases and J by 7 bases, with 8 bases left in between. Germline V gene lookup returns CDR1 ENHRY and CDR2 SYGVKD. The CDR3 DNA sequence: TGTGCCATCAGTGGGACGGAGGAGCAGTACTTC. Its protein product is CAISGTEEQYF.

This clonotype appeared once. This sequence joins TRBV9 and TRBJ2-2; TRBD2 matches 12 bases. The CDR3 has 20 residues. Germline V CDR1 and CDR2: SGDLS, YYNGEE. V trimming: 1 base; J trimming: 3 bases; junction bases outside the gene matches: 13. The CDR3, as DNA: TGTGCCAGCAGCGTATCCCTACGTGGAGGACTAGCGGGACACACCGGGGAGCTGTTTTTT. Protein product: CASSVSLRGGLAGHTGELFF.

The chain joins TRBV5-1 to TRBJ2-2; no clear D. Trimming shortened V by 3 bases and J by 6 bases, and 15 bases separated the two germline ends. The CDR3 runs 15 residues. Germline V lookup: CDR1 SGHRS, CDR2 YFSETQ. In DNA form, the CDR3 reads TGCGCCAGCAGCTCGGACCCTAGGGTGGCCGGGGAGCTGTTTTTT. The encoded protein is CASSSDPRVAGELFF.

This clonotype was observed a few times. A much larger clone differs by one base, so this may be a read error. The rearrangement links TRBV7-2 to TRBJ1-6; the match to TRBD1 covers 8 bases. V lost 6 bases to trimming and J lost 11 bases; unmatched junction nucleotides: 12. Germline-derived CDR1 and CDR2 are SGHTA and FQGNSA. The CDR3 contains 15 residues. Here the CDR3 DNA reads TGTGCCAGCAGAACAACAGGGGGGGGACACCCACCCCTCCACTTT. Protein: CASRTTGGGHPPLHF.

The table lists this clonotype with a few counts. V and J are TRBV4-3 and TRBJ2-7; D uncertain. Germline loops: CDR1 LGHNA, CDR2 YSLEER. The CDR3 has 14 residues. The V end lost 2 bases, the J end lost 3 bases, and 11 bases lay between the germline ends. CDR3 protein: CASSQSRLVYEQYF. The CDR3 nucleotides read TGCGCCAGCAGCCAATCCCGACTGGTCTACGAGCAGTACTTC.

V and J are TRBV4-1 and TRBJ2-3; 12 positions agree with TRBD1. Trimming removed 8 bases from V and 6 bases from J; junction bases left unmatched: 6. The length of the CDR3 is 14 residues. Per germline, CDR1 MGHRA and CDR2 YSYEKL. DNA for the CDR3: TGCGCCAGCGCCGGGACAGGGGGCGCCGATACGCAGTATTTT. Its translation: CASAGTGGADTQYF.

This clonotype was seen just once. The genes are TRBV5-1 and TRBJ2-1; D gene uncertain. Germline lookup yields CDR1 SGHRS and CDR2 YFSETQ. V was cut by 4 bases and J by 4 bases, with 15 bases left in between. CDR3 length: 15 residues. The CDR3 here is CASSLFSPGYNEQFF. The CDR3, as DNA: TGCGCCAGCAGCCTATTCTCCCCCGGTTACAATGAGCAGTTCTTC. Using reference TRBV5-1 and TRBJ2-1 for the parts outside the CDR3, the full variable domain is KAGVTQTPRYLIKTRGQQVTLSCSPISGHRSVSWYQQTPGQGLQFLFEYFSETQRNKGNFPGRFSGRQFSNSRSEMNVSTLELGDSALYLCASSLFSPGYNEQFFGPGTRLTVL.

This chain uses TRBV10-3 with TRBJ2-5; TRBD2 is a possible D gene (6 bases). V was cut by 0 bases and J by 5 bases, with 22 bases left in between. The CDR3 runs 18 residues. CDR1 and CDR2 from the germline V gene are ENHRY and SYGVKD. CDR3 region: CAISESKVGLSKRETQYF. DNA for the CDR3: TGTGCCATCAGTGAGTCGAAGGTGGGACTTTCTAAGAGGGAGACCCAGTACTTC.

CDR3 DNA: TGTGCCAGCAGTTATCGCCCTACAGGGGTAGGAGAGACCCAGTACTTC. This codes for CASSYRPTGVGETQYF. J is TRBJ2-7 and V is TRBV6-6; 7 nucleotides line up with TRBD1. The J call is uncertain, as TRBJ2-5 better fits the DNA end. Germline CDR1 and CDR2: MNHNY and SVGAGI (reference sequence). The CDR3 runs to 16 residues.

CDR3 sequence (DNA): TGTGCCGGTTCAGCGGGAGACGGAGGCACCGGGGAGCTGTTTTTT. Amino acid sequence: CAGSAGDGGTGELFF. The V and J genes are TRBV2 and TRBJ2-2, with TRBD2 matching 8 bases. Germline V lookup: CDR1 SNHLY, CDR2 FYNNEI. The CDR3 has 15 amino acids. The J segment lost 4 bases and the V segment lost 11 bases, leaving 12 bases of the junction unmatched.